The sequence of this TCR beta chain was determined in a study of cytomegalovirus exposure and HLA in healthy donors. The study, taken as a whole, reports: In a later analysis, HLA-C alleles had the fewest associated TCRs, DRB1 alleles the most. A later analysis appeared to link common viral pathogens to several of the most significant clusters. In vitro checks showed that three CMV-associated chains really do target CMV antigens. Of the V segments, some could not be distinguished, including TRBV6-2 and TRBV6-3, and were excluded.

This clone was observed once. Its specificity is not known. V lost 3 bases, J lost 1 base, and 6 bases stayed unmatched. Per germline, CDR1 SGHNT and CDR2 YYREEE (reference sequence). The CDR3 is 17 residues long. Use of 60 Vbeta and 13 Jbeta primers characterized the PCR. Sequenced by immunoSEQ multiplex PCR; TCRdb stores in-frame clones only, minus some. The table shows 150,000 to 200,000 clones, with about four fifths occurring only once. The sample consisted of PBMCs. The source of this sequence is a boy aged 5-17 years in good health and CMV-seronegative. The chain recombines TRBV5-4 with TRBJ2-1; 11 bases match TRBD2. The CDR3 loop reads CASSSPGLAGSYNEQFF. The CDR3 DNA reads TGTGCCAGCAGCTCGCCCGGACTAGCGGGTTCCTACAATGAGCAGTTCTTC. Full variable domain (outside the CDR3, taken from reference TRBV5-4 and TRBJ2-1): ETGVTQSPTHLIKTRGQQVTLRCSSQSGHNTVSWYQQALGQGPQFIFQYYREEENGRGNFPPRFSGLQFPNYSSELNVNALELDDSALYLCASSSPGLAGSYNEQFFGPGTRLTVL.